This T cell receptor beta chain was sequenced for a study of response to subunit inactivated influenza vaccine. Study conclusions and caveats: The authors suggested that few new T cells are recruited per seasonal influenza vaccination.

TCRdb analysed the RT-PCR reads with MiXCR anew, one entry per CDR3 protein. Seen here are 450,000 to 700,000 distinct CDR3 sequences, approximately 15% observed once, and the top ten hold approximately 12%. About this clonotype itself: Its specificity is not known.

This specimen consisted of PBMCs from blood, obtained roughly 12 days after vaccination. The sequence was obtained from a man aged 45-60 years who received an inactivated influenza vaccine.

CDR3 residues: CASSPGLAETTDTQYF. CDR3 coding DNA: TGCGCCAGCAGCCCCGGACTAGCGGAAACTACAGATACGCAGTATTTT. The chain is built from TRBV5-1 and TRBJ2-3; the match to TRBD2 covers 10 bases. Germline V CDR1 and CDR2: SGHRS, YFSETQ. Germline trimming cut 4 bases from V and 3 bases from J; bases unmatched to any gene: 8. The CDR3 totals 16 residues. Looking up the rest from reference TRBV5-1 and TRBJ2-3 gives the full variable domain: KAGVTQTPRYLIKTRGQQVTLSCSPISGHRSVSWYQQTPGQGLQFLFEYFSETQRNKGNFPGRFSGRQFSNSRSEMNVSTLELGDSALYLCASSPGLAETTDTQYFGPGTRLTVL.